The 9 T cell receptor beta chains below come from one sample, sequenced in a study of blood T cells in healthy people across ages. It was with a sample-barcoded 5' primer and a J-beta primer mix that a second PCR of roughly 7 to 12 cycles was run. TCRdb passed the 5' RACE reads through MiXCR, listing each CDR3 protein once. Of approximately 800,000 distinct CDR3 sequences in the sample, 56% are singletons; the top ten hold roughly 25%. Sequences were obtained from blood. The receptors here all came from a man aged 40-49 years in good health.

CDR3 in DNA: TGTGCCAGCAGTTACCGTGCTTCAAGGGGGCGAACTGAAGCTTTCTTT. Translation: CASSYRASRGRTEAFF. This sequence joins TRBV6-5 and TRBJ1-1, with 7 nucleotides matching TRBD1. The CDR3 is 16 residues long. Germline V CDR1 and CDR2: MNHEY, SVGAGI. V lost 2 bases to trimming and J lost 5 bases; unmatched junction nucleotides: 11.

The chain combines TRBV5-6 with TRBJ2-7; D uncertain. V lost 4 bases and J 1 base, leaving 12 bases between the germline ends. Germline CDR1 reads SGHDT; CDR2 reads YYEEEE. The CDR3 is made up of 14 amino acids. Written as DNA, the CDR3 is TGTGCCAGCAGCCTAAAGCTGGATTCCTACGAGCAGTACTTC. Residues: CASSLKLDSYEQYF.

The rearrangement uses TRBV7-9 and TRBJ2-3, with 7 bases matching TRBD1. Germline CDR1 SEHNR, CDR2 FQNEAQ (reference sequence). J was trimmed by 14 bases and V by 5 bases; bases with no gene match: 10. The CDR3 loop spans 12 amino acids. CDR3 sequence reads: CASSLDDRVAYF. Written as DNA, the CDR3 is TGTGCCAGCAGCCTTGATGACAGGGTTGCGTATTTT.

This clonotype was detected a few times. This chain joins TRBV29-1 and TRBJ2-7; either TRBD1 or TRBD2 may supply D (6 bases each). This CDR3 is 16 amino acids long. The germline CDR1 and CDR2 sequences are SQVTM and ANQGSEA. V was cut by 0 bases and J by 0 bases, with 15 bases left in between. The CDR3, as DNA: TGCAGCGTTGAAGATCTTCAGGGGAGGACCTCCTACGAGCAGTACTTC. It is translated as CSVEDLQGRTSYEQYF.

This rearrangement joins TRBV6-2 or TRBV6-3 to TRBJ2-4; D might be TRBD2 (5 bases). Trimming pared 2 bases from V and 0 bases from J, leaving 11 bases between. The V gene's germline CDR1 is MNHEY and CDR2 SVGEGT. The CDR3 length is 16 residues. CDR3 DNA sequence: TGTGCCAGCAGTTACCGGGGAGTCATAGCCAAAAACATTCAGTACTTC. Protein: CASSYRGVIAKNIQYF.

This sequence joins TRBV7-9 and TRBJ1-2, with D unresolved. Trimming shortened V by 0 bases and J by 4 bases, and 9 bases separated the two germline ends. The CDR3 is 14 residues long. Germline lookup yields CDR1 SEHNR and CDR2 FQNEAQ (reference sequence). The CDR3 region is CASSLAQAVYGYTF. CDR3 bases: TGTGCCAGCAGCTTAGCCCAGGCGGTCTATGGCTACACCTTC.

CDR3 DNA: TGTGCCACCAGGACCGGGACTTCCTCCTACAATGAGCAGTTCTTC. Translation: CATRTGTSSYNEQFF. The genes are TRBV24-1 and TRBJ2-1, with D tentatively TRBD2 (6 bases). V was trimmed by 7 bases and J by 0 bases, leaving 12 bases between them. Germline V CDR1 and CDR2: KGHDR, SFDVKD. The CDR3 has 15 residues.

The chain links TRBV28 to TRBJ1-2; 12 nucleotides match TRBD1. V shed 4 bases and J 4 bases; nucleotides not matched to a gene: 10. This CDR3 contains 17 residues. Germline V lookup: CDR1 MDHEN, CDR2 SYDVKM. For the CDR3, the DNA is TGTGCCAGCAGTTCCACAATGGGACAGGGGGCCAGCTATGGCTACACCTTC. It is translated as CASSSTMGQGASYGYTF.

The chain employs TRBV15 and TRBJ2-5; 8 positions agree with TRBD2. Germline V CDR1 and CDR2: LNHNV, YYDKDF (reference sequence). The CDR3 runs to 15 residues. Trimming at V came to 0 bases and at J to 5 bases, leaving 5 bases not matched to a gene. CDR3 sequence reads: CATSRDRGGVETQYF. The CDR3 DNA reads TGTGCCACCAGCAGAGATCGGGGGGGGGTTGAGACCCAGTACTTC.